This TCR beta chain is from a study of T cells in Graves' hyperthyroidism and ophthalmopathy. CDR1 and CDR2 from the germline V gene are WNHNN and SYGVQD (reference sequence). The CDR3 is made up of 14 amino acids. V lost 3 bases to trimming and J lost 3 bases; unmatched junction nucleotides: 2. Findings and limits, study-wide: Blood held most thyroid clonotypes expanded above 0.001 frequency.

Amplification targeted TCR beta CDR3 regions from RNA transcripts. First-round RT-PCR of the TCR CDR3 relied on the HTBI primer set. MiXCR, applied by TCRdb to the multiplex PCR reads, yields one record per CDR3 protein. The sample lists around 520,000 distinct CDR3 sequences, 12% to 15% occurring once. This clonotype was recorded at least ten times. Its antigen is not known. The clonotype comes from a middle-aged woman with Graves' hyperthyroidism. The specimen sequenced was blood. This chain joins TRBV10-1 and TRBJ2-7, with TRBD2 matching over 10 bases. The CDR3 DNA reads TGCGCCAGCAGTGATTCTAGCGGGAGCTACGAGCAGTACTTC. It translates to CASSDSSGSYEQYF.